The 3 T cell receptor beta chains in this list originate from one sample, sequenced in a study of T cell responses to AZD1222 COVID-19 vaccine. Data came from immunoSEQ multiplex PCR; TCRdb stores just in-frame clones and leaves some out. This sample has under 250,000 clones, with 93% found just once. Sequences were derived from peripheral blood, sampled on day 0 of MenACWY control vaccination. These receptors all come from an adult in good health.

Comments on this clone: Other DNA sequences in the same sample also yield this CDR3. The CDR3 region is CASSPGTSYEQYF. The DNA for the CDR3 is TGTGCCAGCTCACCGGGGACATCCTACGAGCAGTACTTC. The V gene is TRBV18, the J gene TRBJ2-7; possibly TRBD1 for D (6 bases). The CDR3 sequence is 13 residues long. The germline gives CDR1 KGHSH, CDR2 LQKENI. The V end was cut by 3 bases, the J end by 1 base, with 7 bases between.

The chain links TRBV28 to TRBJ1-5, with a weak D call TRBD1 (6 bases). Looked up from germline, CDR1 is MDHEN and CDR2 is SYDVKM. CDR3 length: 19 residues. V was cut by 2 bases and J by 1 base, with 21 bases left in between. The CDR3 sequence is CASSLHQLDRGRSNQPQHF. The CDR3 coding sequence is TGTGCCAGCAGTTTACATCAACTTGACCGGGGGCGGAGCAATCAGCCCCAGCATTTT.

The V gene is TRBV7-2, the J gene TRBJ2-2, with 8 bases matching TRBD1. V shed 3 bases and J 6 bases; nucleotides not matched to a gene: 3. Looked up from germline, CDR1 is SGHTA and CDR2 is FQGNSA. The CDR3 extends over 14 amino acids. For the CDR3, the DNA is TGTGCCAGCAGCTTGGGACAGGTCTCCGGGGAGCTGTTTTTT. Protein product: CASSLGQVSGELFF.